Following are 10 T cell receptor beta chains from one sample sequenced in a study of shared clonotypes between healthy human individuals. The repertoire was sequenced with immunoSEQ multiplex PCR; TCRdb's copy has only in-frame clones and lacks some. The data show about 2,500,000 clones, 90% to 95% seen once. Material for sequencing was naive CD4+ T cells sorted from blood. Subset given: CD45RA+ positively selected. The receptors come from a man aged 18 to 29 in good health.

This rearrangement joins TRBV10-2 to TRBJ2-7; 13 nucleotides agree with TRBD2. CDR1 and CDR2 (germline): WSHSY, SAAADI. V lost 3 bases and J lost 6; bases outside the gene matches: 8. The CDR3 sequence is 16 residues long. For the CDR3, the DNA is TGCGCCAGCAGTGATCCGGGACTAGCGGGACTAGGCGAGCAGTACTTC. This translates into CASSDPGLAGLGEQYF.

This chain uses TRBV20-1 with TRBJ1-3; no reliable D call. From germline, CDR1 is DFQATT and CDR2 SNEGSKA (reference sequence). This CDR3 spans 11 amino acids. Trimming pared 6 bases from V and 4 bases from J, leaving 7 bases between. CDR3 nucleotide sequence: TGCAGTGCGGGTCTGGGAAACACCATATATTTT. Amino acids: CSAGLGNTIYF.

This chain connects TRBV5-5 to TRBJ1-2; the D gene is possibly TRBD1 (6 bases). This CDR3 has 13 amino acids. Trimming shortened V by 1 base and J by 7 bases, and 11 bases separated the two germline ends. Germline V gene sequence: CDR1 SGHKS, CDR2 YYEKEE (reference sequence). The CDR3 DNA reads TGTGCCAGCAGCTTGCAGGGGCCATCTGGCTACACCTTC. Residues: CASSLQGPSGYTF.

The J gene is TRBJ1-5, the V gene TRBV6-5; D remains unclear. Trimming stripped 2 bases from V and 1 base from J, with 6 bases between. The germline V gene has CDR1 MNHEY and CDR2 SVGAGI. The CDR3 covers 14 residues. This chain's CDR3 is CASSYGQSNQPQHF. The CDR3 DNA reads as TGTGCCAGCAGTTACGGGCAGAGCAATCAGCCCCAGCATTTT.

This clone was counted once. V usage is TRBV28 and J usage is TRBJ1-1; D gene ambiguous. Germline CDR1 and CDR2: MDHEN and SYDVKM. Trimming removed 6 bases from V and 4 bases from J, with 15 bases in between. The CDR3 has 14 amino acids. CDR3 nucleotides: TGTGCCAGCAGGTCGAGGATTGGGGTCACTGAAGCTTTCTTT. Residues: CASRSRIGVTEAFF.

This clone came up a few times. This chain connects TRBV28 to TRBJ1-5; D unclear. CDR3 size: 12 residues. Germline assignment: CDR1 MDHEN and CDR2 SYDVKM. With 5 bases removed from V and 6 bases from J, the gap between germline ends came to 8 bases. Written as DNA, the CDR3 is TGTGCCAGCAGTGTGGGGAGTCAGCCCCAGCATTTT. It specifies CASSVGSQPQHF. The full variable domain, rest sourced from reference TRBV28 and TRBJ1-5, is DVKVTQSSRYLVKRTGEKVFLECVQDMDHENMFWYRQDPGLGLRLIYFSYDVKMKEKGDIPEGYSVSREKKERFSLILESASTNQTSMYLCASSVGSQPQHFGDGTRLSIL.

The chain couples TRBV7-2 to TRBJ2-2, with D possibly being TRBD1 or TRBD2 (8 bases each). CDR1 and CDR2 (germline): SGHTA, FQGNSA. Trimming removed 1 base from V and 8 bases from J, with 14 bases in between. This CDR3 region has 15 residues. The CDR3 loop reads CASSLVAGQAGELFF. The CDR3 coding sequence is TGTGCCAGCAGCTTAGTAGCGGGACAGGCAGGGGAGCTGTTTTTT.

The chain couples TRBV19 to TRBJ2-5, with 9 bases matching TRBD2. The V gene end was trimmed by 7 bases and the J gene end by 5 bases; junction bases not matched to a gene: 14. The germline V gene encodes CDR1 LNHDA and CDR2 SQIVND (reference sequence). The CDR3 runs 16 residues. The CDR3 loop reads CASTPGSSGSLETQYF. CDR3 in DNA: TGTGCCAGTACCCCGGGTAGTAGCGGGAGCTTGGAGACCCAGTACTTC.

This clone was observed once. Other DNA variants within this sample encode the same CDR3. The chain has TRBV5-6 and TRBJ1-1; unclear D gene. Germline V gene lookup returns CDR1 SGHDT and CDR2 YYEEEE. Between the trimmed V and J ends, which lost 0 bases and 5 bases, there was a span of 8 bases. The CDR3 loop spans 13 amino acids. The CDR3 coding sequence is TGTGCCAGCAGCTTGGTACCGGGGACTGAAGCTTTCTTT. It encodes CASSLVPGTEAFF.

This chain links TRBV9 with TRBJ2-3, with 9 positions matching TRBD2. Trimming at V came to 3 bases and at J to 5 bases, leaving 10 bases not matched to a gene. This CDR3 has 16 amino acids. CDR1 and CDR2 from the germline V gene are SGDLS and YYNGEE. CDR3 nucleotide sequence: TGTGCCAGCAGCGAGGGGCGGGAGGGCCGATTAGATACGCAGTATTTT. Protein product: CASSEGREGRLDTQYF.